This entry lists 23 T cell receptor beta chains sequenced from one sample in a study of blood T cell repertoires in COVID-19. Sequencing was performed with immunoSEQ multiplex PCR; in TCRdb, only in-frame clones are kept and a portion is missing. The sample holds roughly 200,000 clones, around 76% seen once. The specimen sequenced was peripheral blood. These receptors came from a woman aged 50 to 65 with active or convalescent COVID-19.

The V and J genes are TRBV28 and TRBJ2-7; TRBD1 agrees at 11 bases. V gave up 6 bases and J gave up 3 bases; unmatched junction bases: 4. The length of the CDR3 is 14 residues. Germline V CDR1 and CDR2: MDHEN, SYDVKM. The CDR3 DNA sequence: TGTGCCAGCAGACGAGGGACAGGGGGCTACGAGCAGTACTTC. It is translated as CASRRGTGGYEQYF.

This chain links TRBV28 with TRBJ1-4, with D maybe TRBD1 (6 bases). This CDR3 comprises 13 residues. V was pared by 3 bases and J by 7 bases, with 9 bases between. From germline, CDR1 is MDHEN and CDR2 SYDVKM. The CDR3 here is CASSFVGAEKLFF. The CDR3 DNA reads TGTGCCAGCAGTTTCGTGGGGGCTGAAAAACTGTTTTTT.

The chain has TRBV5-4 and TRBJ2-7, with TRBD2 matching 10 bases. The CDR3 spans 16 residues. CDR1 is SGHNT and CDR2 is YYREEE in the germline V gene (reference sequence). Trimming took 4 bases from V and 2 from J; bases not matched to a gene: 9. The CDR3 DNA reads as TGTGCCAGCAGCCCTGGACTAGCGGAGGGGACCTACGAGCAGTACTTC. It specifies CASSPGLAEGTYEQYF.

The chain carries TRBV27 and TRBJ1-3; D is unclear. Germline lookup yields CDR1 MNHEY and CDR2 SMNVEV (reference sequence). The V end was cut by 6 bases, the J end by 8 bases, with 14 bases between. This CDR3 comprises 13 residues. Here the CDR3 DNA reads TGTGCCAGCAGCCCCCTCACCGGAGACACCATATATTTT. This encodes CASSPLTGDTIYF.

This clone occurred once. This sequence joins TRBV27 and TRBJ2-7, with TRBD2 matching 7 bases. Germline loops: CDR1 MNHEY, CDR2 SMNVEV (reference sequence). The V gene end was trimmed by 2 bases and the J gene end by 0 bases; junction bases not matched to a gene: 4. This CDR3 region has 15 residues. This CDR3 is CASSLQRDASYEQYF. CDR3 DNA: TGTGCCAGCAGTTTACAGCGGGATGCCTCCTACGAGCAGTACTTC.

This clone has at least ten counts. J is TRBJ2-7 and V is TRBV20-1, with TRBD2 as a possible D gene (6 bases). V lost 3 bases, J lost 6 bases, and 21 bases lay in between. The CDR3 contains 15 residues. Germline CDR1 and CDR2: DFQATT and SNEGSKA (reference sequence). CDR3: CSASAPLGREVEQYF. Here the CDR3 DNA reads TGCAGTGCTAGTGCCCCCTTGGGCAGGGAGGTCGAGCAGTACTTC.

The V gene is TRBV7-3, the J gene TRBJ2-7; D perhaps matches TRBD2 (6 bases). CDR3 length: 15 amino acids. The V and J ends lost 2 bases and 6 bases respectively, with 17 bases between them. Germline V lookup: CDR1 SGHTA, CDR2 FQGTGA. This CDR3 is CASSLYSGEVSEQYF. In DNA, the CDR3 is TGTGCCAGCAGCTTATATTCGGGAGAAGTAAGCGAGCAGTACTTC.

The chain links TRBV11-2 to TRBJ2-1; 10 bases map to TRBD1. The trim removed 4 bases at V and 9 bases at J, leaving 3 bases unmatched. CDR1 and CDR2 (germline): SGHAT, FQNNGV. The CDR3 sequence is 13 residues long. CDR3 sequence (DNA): TGTGCCAGCAGCTGGGACAGGGGCGTTGAGCAGTTCTTC. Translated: CASSWDRGVEQFF.

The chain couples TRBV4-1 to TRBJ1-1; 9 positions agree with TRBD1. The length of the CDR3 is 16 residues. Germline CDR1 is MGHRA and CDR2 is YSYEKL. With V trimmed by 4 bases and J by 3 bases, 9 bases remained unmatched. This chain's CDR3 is CASSLATGGADTEAFF. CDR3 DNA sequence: TGCGCCAGCAGCCTAGCAACAGGGGGCGCGGACACTGAAGCTTTCTTT.

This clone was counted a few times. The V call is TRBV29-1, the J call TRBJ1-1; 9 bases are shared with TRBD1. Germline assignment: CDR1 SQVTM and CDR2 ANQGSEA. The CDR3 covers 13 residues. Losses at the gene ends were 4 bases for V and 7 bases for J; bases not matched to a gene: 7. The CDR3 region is CSVGLTGGGEAFF. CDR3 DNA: TGCAGCGTTGGCCTCACAGGGGGCGGTGAAGCTTTCTTT.

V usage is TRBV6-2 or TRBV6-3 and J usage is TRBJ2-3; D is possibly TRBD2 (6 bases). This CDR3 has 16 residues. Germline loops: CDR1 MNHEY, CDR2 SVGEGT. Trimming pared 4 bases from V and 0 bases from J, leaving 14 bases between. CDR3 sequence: CASSFTVAESTDTQYF. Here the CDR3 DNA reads TGTGCCAGCAGTTTCACGGTAGCGGAAAGCACAGATACGCAGTATTTT.

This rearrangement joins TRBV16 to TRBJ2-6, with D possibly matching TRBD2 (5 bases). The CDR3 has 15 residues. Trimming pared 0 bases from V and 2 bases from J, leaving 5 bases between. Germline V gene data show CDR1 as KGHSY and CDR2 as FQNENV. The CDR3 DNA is TGTGCCAGCAGCCAATCGAGGGCTGGGGCCAACGTCCTGACTTTC. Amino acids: CASSQSRAGANVLTF.

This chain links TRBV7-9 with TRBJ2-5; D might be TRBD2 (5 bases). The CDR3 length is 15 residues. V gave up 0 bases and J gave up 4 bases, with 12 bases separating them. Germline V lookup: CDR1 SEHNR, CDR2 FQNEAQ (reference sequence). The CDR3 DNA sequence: TGTGCCAGCAGCTTAGCGGGGAGCTTCGGAGAGACCCAGTACTTC. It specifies CASSLAGSFGETQYF.

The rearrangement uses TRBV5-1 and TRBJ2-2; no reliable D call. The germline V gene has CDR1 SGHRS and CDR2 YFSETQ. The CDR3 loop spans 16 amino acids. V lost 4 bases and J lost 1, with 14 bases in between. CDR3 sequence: CASSPSLAENTGELFF. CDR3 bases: TGCGCCAGCAGCCCGAGCTTAGCAGAGAACACCGGGGAGCTGTTTTTT.

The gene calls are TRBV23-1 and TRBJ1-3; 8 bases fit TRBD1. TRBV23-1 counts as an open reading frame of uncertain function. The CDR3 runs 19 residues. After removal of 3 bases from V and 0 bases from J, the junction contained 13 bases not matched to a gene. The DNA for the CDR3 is TGCGCCAGCAGTCACCGGCCGGGACAGGCGAATATCTCTGGAAACACCATATATTTT. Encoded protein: CASSHRPGQANISGNTIYF.

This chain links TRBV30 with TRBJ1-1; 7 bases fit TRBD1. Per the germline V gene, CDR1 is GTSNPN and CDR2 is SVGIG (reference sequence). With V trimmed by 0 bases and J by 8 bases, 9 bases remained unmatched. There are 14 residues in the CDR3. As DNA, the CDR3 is TGTGCCTGGAGTGTATTTCAGGGGGAAGGGGAAGCTTTCTTT. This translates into CAWSVFQGEGEAFF.

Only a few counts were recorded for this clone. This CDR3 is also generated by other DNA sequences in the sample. CDR3 residues: CASSPGQQETQYF. In nucleotides, the CDR3 is TGTGCCAGCTCACCAGGCCAACAAGAGACCCAGTACTTC. The chain is built from TRBV18 and TRBJ2-5; D gene unclear. Trimming shortened V by 2 bases and J by 2 bases, and 6 bases separated the two germline ends. From germline, CDR1 is KGHSH and CDR2 LQKENI. This CDR3 contains 13 residues.

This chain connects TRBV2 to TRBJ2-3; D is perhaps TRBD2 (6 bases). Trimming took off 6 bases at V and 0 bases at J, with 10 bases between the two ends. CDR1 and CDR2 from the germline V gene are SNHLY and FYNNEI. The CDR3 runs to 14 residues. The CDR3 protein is CASSAGFSTDTQYF. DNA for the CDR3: TGTGCCAGCAGCGCGGGATTTAGCACAGATACGCAGTATTTT.

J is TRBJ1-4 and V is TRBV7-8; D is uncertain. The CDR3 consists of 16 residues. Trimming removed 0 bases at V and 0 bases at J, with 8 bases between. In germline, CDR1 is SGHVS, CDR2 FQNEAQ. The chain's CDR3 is CASSLALGATNEKLFF. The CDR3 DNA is TGTGCCAGCAGCTTAGCGTTGGGAGCAACTAATGAAAAACTGTTTTTT.

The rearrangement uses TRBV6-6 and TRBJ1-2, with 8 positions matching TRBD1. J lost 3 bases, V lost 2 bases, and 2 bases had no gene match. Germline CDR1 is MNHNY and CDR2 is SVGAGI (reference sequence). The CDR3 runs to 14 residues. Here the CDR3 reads CASSYLTGDYGYTF. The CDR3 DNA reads TGTGCCAGCAGTTACCTGACAGGGGACTATGGCTACACCTTC.

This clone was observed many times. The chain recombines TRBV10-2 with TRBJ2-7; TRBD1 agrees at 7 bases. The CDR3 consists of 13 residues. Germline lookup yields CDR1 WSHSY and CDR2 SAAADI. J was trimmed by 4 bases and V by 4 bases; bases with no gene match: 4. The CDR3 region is CASSAGTVYEQYF. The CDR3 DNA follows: TGCGCCAGCAGTGCTGGGACAGTGTACGAGCAGTACTTC.

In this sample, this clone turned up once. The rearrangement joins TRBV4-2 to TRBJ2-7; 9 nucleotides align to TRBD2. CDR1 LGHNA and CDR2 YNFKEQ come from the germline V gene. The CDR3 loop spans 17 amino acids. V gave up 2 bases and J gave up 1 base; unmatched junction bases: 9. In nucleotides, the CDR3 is TGTGCCAGCAGCCAACCCCCCGGGACTAGCATTTCCTACGAGCAGTACTTC. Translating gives CASSQPPGTSISYEQYF.

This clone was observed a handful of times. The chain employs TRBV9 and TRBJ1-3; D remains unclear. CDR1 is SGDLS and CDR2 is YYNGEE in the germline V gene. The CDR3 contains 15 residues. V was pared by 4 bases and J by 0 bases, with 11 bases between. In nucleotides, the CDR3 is TGTGCCAGCAGCCTACAAGGGAGCTCTGGAAACACCATATATTTT. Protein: CASSLQGSSGNTIYF.